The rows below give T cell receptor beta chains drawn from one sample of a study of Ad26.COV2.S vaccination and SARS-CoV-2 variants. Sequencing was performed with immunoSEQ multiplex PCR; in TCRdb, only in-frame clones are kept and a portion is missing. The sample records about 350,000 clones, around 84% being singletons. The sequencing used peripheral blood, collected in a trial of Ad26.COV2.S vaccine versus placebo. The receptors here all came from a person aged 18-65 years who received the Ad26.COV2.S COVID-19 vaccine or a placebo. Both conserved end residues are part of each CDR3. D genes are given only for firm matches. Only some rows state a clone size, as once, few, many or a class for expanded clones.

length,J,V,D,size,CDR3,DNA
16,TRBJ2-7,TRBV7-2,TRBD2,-,CASSSSRTSGSYEQYF,TGTGCCAGCAGCTCGTCTCGGACTAGCGGTTCCTACGAGCAGTACTTC
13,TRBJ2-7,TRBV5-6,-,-,CASSVGQSYEQYF,TGTGCCAGCAGCGTCGGACAGTCCTACGAGCAGTACTTC
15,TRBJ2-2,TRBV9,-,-,CASSVGHANTGELFF,TGTGCCAGCAGCGTAGGCCACGCGAACACCGGGGAGCTGTTTTTT
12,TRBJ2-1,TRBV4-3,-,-,CASSQTHYEQFF,TGCGCCAGCAGCCAAACACATTATGAGCAGTTCTTC
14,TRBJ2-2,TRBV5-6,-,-,CASSFLWGTGELFF,TGTGCCAGCAGCTTTCTATGGGGAACCGGGGAGCTGTTTTTT
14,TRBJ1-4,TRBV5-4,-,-,CASSLVGEAEKLFF,TGTGCCAGCAGCTTGGTGGGAGAGGCAGAAAAACTGTTTTTT
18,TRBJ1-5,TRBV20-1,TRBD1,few,CSASADRGGFRGNQPQHF,TGCAGTGCTAGTGCTGACAGGGGAGGGTTTAGAGGTAATCAGCCCCAGCATTTT
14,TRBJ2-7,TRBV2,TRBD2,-,CASSDRLAAHEQYF,TGTGCCAGCAGTGATAGGCTAGCGGCCCACGAGCAGTACTTC
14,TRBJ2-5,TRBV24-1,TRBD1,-,CATRGTGGRETQYF,TGTGCCACCAGGGGGACAGGGGGTCGGGAGACCCAGTACTTC
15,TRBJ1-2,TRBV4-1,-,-,CASSQVGRDLYGYTF,TGCGCCAGCAGCCAAGTGGGGCGCGATCTCTATGGCTACACCTTC
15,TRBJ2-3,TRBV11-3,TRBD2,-,CASSRRTSGTDTQYF,TGTGCCAGCAGCCGACGGACTAGCGGCACAGATACGCAGTATTTT
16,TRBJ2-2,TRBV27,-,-,CASSLSAARNTGELFF,TGTGCCAGCAGTTTATCGGCAGCCCGGAACACCGGGGAGCTGTTTTTT
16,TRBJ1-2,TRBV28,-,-,CASRLSGAGAFYGYTF,TGTGCCAGCCGCCTGTCCGGGGCAGGGGCTTTCTATGGCTACACCTTC
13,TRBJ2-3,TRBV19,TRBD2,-,CASSSVGGDMQYF,TGTGCCAGTAGTTCCGTCGGGGGGGATATGCAGTATTTT
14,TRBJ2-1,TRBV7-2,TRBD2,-,CASSSSGVYNEQFF,TGTGCCAGCAGCTCGAGCGGGGTTTACAATGAGCAGTTCTTC
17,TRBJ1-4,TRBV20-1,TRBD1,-,CSASGPPTGETNEKLFF,TGCAGTGCTAGTGGGCCGCCGACAGGGGAAACTAATGAAAAACTGTTTTTT
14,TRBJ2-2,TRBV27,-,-,CASSLQGATGELFF,TGTGCCAGCAGTTTACAGGGTGCCACCGGGGAGCTGTTTTTT
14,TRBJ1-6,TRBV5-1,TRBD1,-,CASSLTGGDSPLHF,TGCGCCAGCAGCTTGACAGGGGGCGATTCACCCCTCCACTTT
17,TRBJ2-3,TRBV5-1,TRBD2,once,CASSSLAGGTSTDTQYF,TGCGCCAGCAGCTCTCTAGCGGGAGGTACTAGCACAGATACGCAGTATTTT
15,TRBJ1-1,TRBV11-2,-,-,CASSLGRVTNTEAFF,TGTGCCAGCAGCTTAGGCAGGGTTACGAACACTGAAGCTTTCTTT
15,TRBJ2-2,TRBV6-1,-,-,CASSEGLFSTGELFF,TGTGCCAGCAGTGAAGGATTGTTTAGCACCGGGGAGCTGTTTTTT
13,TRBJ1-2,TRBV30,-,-,CAWSSLRNYGYTF,TGTGCCTGGAGTAGCTTGAGGAACTATGGCTACACCTTC
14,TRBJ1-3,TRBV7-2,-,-,CASSFSPRGNTIYF,TGTGCCAGCAGCTTTTCTCCGAGAGGAAACACCATATATTTT
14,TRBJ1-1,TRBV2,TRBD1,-,CASKGQGAGTEAFF,TGTGCCAGCAAGGGACAGGGGGCCGGGACTGAAGCTTTCTTT
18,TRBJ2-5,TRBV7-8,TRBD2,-,CASSVRGLAGGPRETQYF,TGTGCCAGCAGCGTCCGGGGACTAGCGGGAGGGCCGAGGGAGACCCAGTACTTC
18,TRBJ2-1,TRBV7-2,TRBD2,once,CASSSSGLAGGSGNEQFF,TGTGCCAGCAGCTCGTCGGGACTAGCGGGAGGGTCAGGGAATGAGCAGTTCTTC
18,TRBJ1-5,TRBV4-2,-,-,CASSQPSRRGYSNQPQHF,TGTGCCAGCAGCCAACCCTCAAGAAGGGGGTATAGCAATCAGCCCCAGCATTTT
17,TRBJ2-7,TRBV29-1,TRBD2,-,CSVEDRSGREAPYEQYF,TGCAGCGTTGAAGATCGGTCTGGGCGGGAGGCCCCCTACGAGCAGTACTTC
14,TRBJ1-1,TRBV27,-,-,CASSLVGSIAEAFF,TGTGCCAGCAGCCTCGTGGGGAGTATCGCTGAAGCTTTCTTT
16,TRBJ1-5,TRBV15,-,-,CATSRDHRAPNQPQHF,TGTGCCACCAGCAGAGATCATCGGGCCCCCAATCAGCCCCAGCATTTT
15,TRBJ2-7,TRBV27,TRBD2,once,CASSSGLAGFYEQYF,TGTGCCAGCAGTTCGGGACTAGCGGGGTTCTACGAGCAGTACTTC